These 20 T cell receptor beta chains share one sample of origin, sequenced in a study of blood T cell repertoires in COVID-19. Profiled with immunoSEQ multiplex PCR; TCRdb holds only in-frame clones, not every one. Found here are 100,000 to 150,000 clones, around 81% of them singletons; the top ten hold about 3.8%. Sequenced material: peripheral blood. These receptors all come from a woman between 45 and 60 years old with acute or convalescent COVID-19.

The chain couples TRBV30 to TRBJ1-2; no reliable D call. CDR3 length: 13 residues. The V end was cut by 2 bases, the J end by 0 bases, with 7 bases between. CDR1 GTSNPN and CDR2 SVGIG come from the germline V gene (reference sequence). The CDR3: CAWSSTPNYGYTF. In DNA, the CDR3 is TGTGCCTGGAGTTCGACACCTAACTATGGCTACACCTTC.

The CDR3 is CASSPPPGQGVTQYF. The CDR3 DNA reads as TGTGCCAGCTCACCACCCCCGGGGCAGGGGGTGACGCAGTATTTT. The rearrangement uses TRBV18 and TRBJ2-3, with 7 nucleotides matching TRBD1. Germline loops: CDR1 KGHSH, CDR2 LQKENI. Germline trimming cut 0 bases from V and 9 bases from J; bases unmatched to any gene: 9. This CDR3 comprises 15 residues. Variable domain in full (rest from reference TRBV18 and TRBJ2-3): NAGVMQNPRHLVRRRGQEARLRCSPMKGHSHVYWYRQLPEEGLKFMVYLQKENIIDESGMPKERFSAEFPKEGPSILRIQQVVRGDSAAYFCASSPPPGQGVTQYFGPGTRLTVL.

Here the CDR3 reads CASSGGFGELFF. The CDR3 DNA reads TGTGCCAGCAGTGGAGGGTTCGGGGAGCTGTTTTTT. V gene TRBV2 combines with J gene TRBJ2-2; a weak D match, TRBD2 (5 bases). The length of the CDR3 is 12 residues. CDR1 is SNHLY and CDR2 is FYNNEI in the germline V gene. With 4 bases removed from V and 7 bases from J, the gap between germline ends came to 7 bases.

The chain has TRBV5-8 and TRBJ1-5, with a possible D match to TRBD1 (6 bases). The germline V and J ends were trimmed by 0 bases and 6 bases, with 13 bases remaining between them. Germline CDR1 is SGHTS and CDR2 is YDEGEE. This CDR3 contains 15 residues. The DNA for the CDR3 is TGTGCCAGCAGCTTGGGTCTGGGGGCCGGTCAGCCCCAGCATTTT. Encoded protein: CASSLGLGAGQPQHF.

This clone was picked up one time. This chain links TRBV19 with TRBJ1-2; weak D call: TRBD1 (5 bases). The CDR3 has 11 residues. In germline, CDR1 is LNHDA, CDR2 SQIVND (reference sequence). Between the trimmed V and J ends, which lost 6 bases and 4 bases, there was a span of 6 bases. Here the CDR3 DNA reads TGTGCCAGTAGAGGGGTCTATGGCTACACCTTC. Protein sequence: CASRGVYGYTF.

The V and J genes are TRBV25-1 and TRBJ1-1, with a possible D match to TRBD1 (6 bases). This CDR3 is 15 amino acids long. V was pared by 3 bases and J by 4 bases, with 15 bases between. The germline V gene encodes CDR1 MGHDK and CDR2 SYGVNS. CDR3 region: CASSDQGPKGTEAFF. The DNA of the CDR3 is TGTGCCAGCAGTGATCAGGGGCCGAAGGGCACTGAAGCTTTCTTT.

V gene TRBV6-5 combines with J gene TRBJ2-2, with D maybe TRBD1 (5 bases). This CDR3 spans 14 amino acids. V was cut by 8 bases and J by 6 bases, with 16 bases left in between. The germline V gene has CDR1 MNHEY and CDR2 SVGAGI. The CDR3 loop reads CASHFQGSSGELFF. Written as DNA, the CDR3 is TGTGCCAGCCATTTCCAGGGTAGCTCCGGGGAGCTGTTTTTT.

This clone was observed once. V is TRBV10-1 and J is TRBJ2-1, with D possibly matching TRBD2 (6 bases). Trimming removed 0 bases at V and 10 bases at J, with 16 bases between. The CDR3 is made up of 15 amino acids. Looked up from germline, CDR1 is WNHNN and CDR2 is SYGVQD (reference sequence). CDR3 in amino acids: CASSESRAGIGEQFF. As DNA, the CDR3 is TGCGCCAGCAGTGAGTCGAGGGCGGGGATTGGGGAGCAGTTCTTC.

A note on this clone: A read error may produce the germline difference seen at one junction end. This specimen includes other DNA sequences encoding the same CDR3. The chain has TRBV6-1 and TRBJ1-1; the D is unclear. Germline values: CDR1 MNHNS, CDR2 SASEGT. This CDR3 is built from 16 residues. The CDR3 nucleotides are TGTGCCAGCAGCGAAGCGCTTCTAGTAGTGGACACTGAAGCTTTCTTT. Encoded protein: CASSEALLVVDTEAFF.

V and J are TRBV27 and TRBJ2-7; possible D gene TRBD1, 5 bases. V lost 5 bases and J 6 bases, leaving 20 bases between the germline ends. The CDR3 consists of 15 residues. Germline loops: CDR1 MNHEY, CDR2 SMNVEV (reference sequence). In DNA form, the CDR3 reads TGTGCCAGCAGTCCGCGCCTTACTGGGGCAAGCGAGCAGTACTTC. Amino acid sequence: CASSPRLTGASEQYF.

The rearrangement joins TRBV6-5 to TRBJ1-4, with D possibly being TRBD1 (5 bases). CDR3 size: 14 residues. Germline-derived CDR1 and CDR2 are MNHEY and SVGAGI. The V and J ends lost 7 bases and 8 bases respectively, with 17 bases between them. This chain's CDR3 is CASKGTAGQEKLFF. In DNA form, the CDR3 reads TGTGCCAGCAAGGGGACTGCGGGTCAGGAAAAACTGTTTTTT.

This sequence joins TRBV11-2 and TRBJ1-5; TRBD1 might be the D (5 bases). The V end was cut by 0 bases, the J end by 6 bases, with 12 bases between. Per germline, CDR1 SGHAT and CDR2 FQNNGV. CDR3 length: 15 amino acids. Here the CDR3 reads CASSLDQGVGQPQHF. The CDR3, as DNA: TGTGCCAGCAGCTTAGATCAAGGGGTGGGTCAGCCCCAGCATTTT.

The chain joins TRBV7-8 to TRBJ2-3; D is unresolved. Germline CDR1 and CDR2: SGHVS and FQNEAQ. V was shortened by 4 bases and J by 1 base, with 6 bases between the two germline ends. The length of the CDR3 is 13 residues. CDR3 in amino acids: CASSYGGTDTQYF. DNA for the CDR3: TGTGCCAGCAGCTACGGAGGCACAGATACGCAGTATTTT.

Here the CDR3 DNA reads TGTGCCAGCAGCCAAGGTAGCGGGGGGCATAACAATGAGCAGTTCTTC. Protein product: CASSQGSGGHNNEQFF. The V and J genes are TRBV3-1 (or the pseudogene TRBV3-2) and TRBJ2-1; 10 nucleotides line up with TRBD2. Germline lookup yields CDR1 LGHDT and CDR2 YNNKEL (reference sequence). Germline trimming cut 1 base from V and 5 bases from J; bases unmatched to any gene: 5. The CDR3 is made up of 16 amino acids.

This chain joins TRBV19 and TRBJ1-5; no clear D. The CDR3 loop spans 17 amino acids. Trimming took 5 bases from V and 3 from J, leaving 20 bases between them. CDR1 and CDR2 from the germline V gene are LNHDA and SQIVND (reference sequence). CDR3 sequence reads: CASSPSSGGLLNQPQHF. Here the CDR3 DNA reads TGTGCCAGTAGTCCCTCATCGGGCGGGCTTCTCAATCAGCCCCAGCATTTT.

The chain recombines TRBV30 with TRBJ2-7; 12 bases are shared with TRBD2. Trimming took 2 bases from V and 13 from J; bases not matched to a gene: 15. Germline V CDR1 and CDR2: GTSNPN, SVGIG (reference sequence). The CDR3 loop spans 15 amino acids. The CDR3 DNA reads TGTGCCTGGAGTCCCCATACTAGCGGGAGGATCGGCCAATACTTC. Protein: CAWSPHTSGRIGQYF.

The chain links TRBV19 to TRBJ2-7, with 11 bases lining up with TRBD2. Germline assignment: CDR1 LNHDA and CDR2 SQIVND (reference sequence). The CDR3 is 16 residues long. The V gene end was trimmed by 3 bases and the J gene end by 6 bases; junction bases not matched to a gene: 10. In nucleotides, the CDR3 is TGTGCCAGTAGTATGAGGGCGACTAGCGGGGCACCCGAGCAGTACTTC. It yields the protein CASSMRATSGAPEQYF.

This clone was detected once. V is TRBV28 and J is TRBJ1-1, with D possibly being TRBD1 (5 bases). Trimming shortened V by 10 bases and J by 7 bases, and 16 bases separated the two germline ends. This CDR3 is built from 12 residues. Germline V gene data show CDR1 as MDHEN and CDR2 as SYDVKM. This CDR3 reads CAIGGAGGEAFF. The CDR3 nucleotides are TGTGCCATAGGAGGGGCGGGGGGTGAAGCTTTCTTT.

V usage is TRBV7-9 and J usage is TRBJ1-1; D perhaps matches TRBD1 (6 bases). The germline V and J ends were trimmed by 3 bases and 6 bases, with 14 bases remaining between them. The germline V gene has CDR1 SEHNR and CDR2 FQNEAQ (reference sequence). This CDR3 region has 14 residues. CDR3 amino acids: CASSFQGGASEAFF. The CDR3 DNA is TGTGCCAGCAGCTTTCAAGGGGGTGCTTCTGAAGCTTTCTTT.

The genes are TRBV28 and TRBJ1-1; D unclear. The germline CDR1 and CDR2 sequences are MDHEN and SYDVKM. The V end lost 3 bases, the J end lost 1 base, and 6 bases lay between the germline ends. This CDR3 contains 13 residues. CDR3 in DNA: TGTGCCAGCAGTTTTGGAGGGAACACTGAAGCTTTCTTT. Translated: CASSFGGNTEAFF.